Listed below are T cell receptor beta chains from one sample, sequenced in a study of patients and donors after allogeneic stem cell transplantation. TCRdb re-called the RT-PCR reads with MiXCR, one entry per CDR3 protein. Counted here are under 170,000 distinct CDR3 sequences, roughly two fifths occurring once; the ten biggest clones make up 50%. Sequenced input: blood, either unsorted or a sorted T cell fraction (not recorded which). These receptors were collected from a human donor who was either an allogeneic HSCT recipient or a stem cell or donor lymphocyte infusion donor (not recorded which). It is not recorded whose cells these are; they may come from a transplant donor. Each CDR3 is given with its conserved first and last residue. The D gene is left open where the match is weak. Rows give clone size only sometimes, using once, few, many, or a class for an expanded clone.

J gene: TRBJ1-6; D gene: .; clone size: few; V gene: TRBV12-3/TRBV12-4; CDR3 DNA: TGTGCCAGCAGGGGGGAATTAAGTTCACCCCTCCACTTT; CDR3 protein: CASRGELSSPLHF
J gene: TRBJ1-2; D gene: .; clone size: few; V gene: TRBV12-3/TRBV12-4; CDR3 DNA: TGTGCCAGCAGTTTCCGACGGGCAGCTAACTATGGCTACACCTTC; CDR3 protein: CASSFRRAANYGYTF
J gene: TRBJ1-6; D gene: TRBD1; clone size: .; V gene: TRBV27; CDR3 DNA: TGTGCCAGCAGCCTCACAGGGGTAGGGTCACCCCTCCACTTT; CDR3 protein: CASSLTGVGSPLHF
J gene: TRBJ1-3; D gene: .; clone size: few; V gene: TRBV28; CDR3 DNA: TGTGCCAGCAGTTTCGAGGGGTCTGGAAACACCATATATTTT; CDR3 protein: CASSFEGSGNTIYF
J gene: TRBJ2-5; D gene: .; clone size: .; V gene: TRBV2; CDR3 DNA: TGTGCCAGCAGTTACAGGTCGCTCCAAGAGACCCAGTACTTC; CDR3 protein: CASSYRSLQETQYF
J gene: TRBJ2-3; D gene: TRBD2; clone size: few; V gene: TRBV6-5; CDR3 DNA: TGTGCCAGCAGTTACGATCCGGGGGGGCTCTCCGCAGATACGCAGTATTTT; CDR3 protein: CASSYDPGGLSADTQYF
J gene: TRBJ1-2; D gene: .; clone size: few; V gene: TRBV10-3; CDR3 DNA: TGTGCCATCAGTGACGGAGGCTATGGCTACACCTTC; CDR3 protein: CAISDGGYGYTF
J gene: TRBJ2-5; D gene: .; clone size: .; V gene: TRBV9; CDR3 DNA: TGTGCCAGCAGCCCCGTGGGCTCGCCAGAGACCCAGTACTTC; CDR3 protein: CASSPVGSPETQYF
J gene: TRBJ1-5; D gene: .; clone size: few; V gene: TRBV12-3/TRBV12-4; CDR3 DNA: TGTGCCAGCAGTCCCCTCGGCCAGCCCCAGCATTTT; CDR3 protein: CASSPLGQPQHF
J gene: TRBJ2-3; D gene: TRBD2; clone size: .; V gene: TRBV4-2; CDR3 DNA: TGTGCCAGCAGCCATGAGAGACTAGCGGGGGGTCCAGATACGCAGTATTTT; CDR3 protein: CASSHERLAGGPDTQYF
J gene: TRBJ1-1; D gene: .; clone size: many; V gene: TRBV12-3/TRBV12-4; CDR3 DNA: TGTGCCAGCAGTTCAGGGACACCTGAAGCTTTCTTT; CDR3 protein: CASSSGTPEAFF
J gene: TRBJ2-3; D gene: TRBD2; clone size: .; V gene: TRBV10-3; CDR3 DNA: TGTGCCATCAGTGACGGGGGGGGACTCACAGATACGCAGTATTTT; CDR3 protein: CAISDGGGLTDTQYF
J gene: TRBJ1-5; D gene: TRBD1; clone size: few; V gene: TRBV11-2; CDR3 DNA: TGTGGAACAAAAACCCCGGGACAGGGCGGGCAGCCCCAGCATTTT; CDR3 protein: CGTKTPGQGGQPQHF
J gene: TRBJ1-1; D gene: .; clone size: .; V gene: TRBV12-3/TRBV12-4; CDR3 DNA: TGTGCCAGCAAATCCCCCGGAAAGAACACTGAAGCTTTCTTT; CDR3 protein: CASKSPGKNTEAFF
J gene: TRBJ1-2; D gene: .; clone size: few; V gene: TRBV12-3/TRBV12-4; CDR3 DNA: TGTGCCAGCAGTTTCGCCGGGGCAGGGGGCTACACCTTC; CDR3 protein: CASSFAGAGGYTF
J gene: TRBJ2-2; D gene: .; clone size: few; V gene: TRBV20-1; CDR3 DNA: TGCAGTGCTAGAGGGTATCCGGAAACCGGGGAGCTGTTTTTT; CDR3 protein: CSARGYPETGELFF
J gene: TRBJ2-5; D gene: .; clone size: .; V gene: TRBV4-2; CDR3 DNA: TGTGCCAGCAGCCAAGGAGTAAGCACCCAGTACTTC; CDR3 protein: CASSQGVSTQYF
J gene: TRBJ1-1; D gene: .; clone size: few; V gene: TRBV12-3/TRBV12-4; CDR3 DNA: TGTGCCAGCAGTTTCGAGACACTGGTCACTGAAGCTTTCTTT; CDR3 protein: CASSFETLVTEAFF
J gene: TRBJ2-1; D gene: .; clone size: .; V gene: TRBV7-3; CDR3 DNA: TGTGCCAGCAGCTCCCTCCTGGGAGAGGGGGAGCAGTTCTTC; CDR3 protein: CASSSLLGEGEQFF
J gene: TRBJ2-3; D gene: .; clone size: few; V gene: TRBV6-1; CDR3 DNA: TGTGCCAGCAGGGGGCCAGAGGATACGCAGTATTTT; CDR3 protein: CASRGPEDTQYF
J gene: TRBJ1-2; D gene: .; clone size: .; V gene: TRBV4-1; CDR3 DNA: TGCGCCAGCAGCCAAGAACTCGGGGGCTATGGCTACACCTTC; CDR3 protein: CASSQELGGYGYTF
J gene: TRBJ2-3; D gene: .; clone size: .; V gene: TRBV21-1; CDR3 DNA: TGTGCCAGCCAGGCGGGGGGCACAGATACGCAGTATTTT; CDR3 protein: CASQAGGTDTQYF
J gene: TRBJ1-3; D gene: .; clone size: many; V gene: TRBV10-3; CDR3 DNA: TGTGCCATCAGTGAAACAGGGTTCGGGGACACCATATATTTT; CDR3 protein: CAISETGFGDTIYF
J gene: TRBJ1-1; D gene: TRBD1; clone size: few; V gene: TRBV7-2; CDR3 DNA: TGTGCCAGCGGAGTGTGGACAGGGTTTTACACTGAAGCTTTCTTT; CDR3 protein: CASGVWTGFYTEAFF
J gene: TRBJ1-4; D gene: TRBD1; clone size: few; V gene: TRBV18; CDR3 DNA: TGTGCCAGCTCACCACTAGACAGGGCCGCAACTAATGAAAAACTGTTTTTT; CDR3 protein: CASSPLDRAATNEKLFF
J gene: TRBJ2-2; D gene: .; clone size: .; V gene: TRBV7-9; CDR3 DNA: TGTGCCAGCAGCTTCTGGGACGCCGCCAGGGAGCTGTTTTTT; CDR3 protein: CASSFWDAARELFF
J gene: TRBJ2-2; D gene: .; clone size: .; V gene: TRBV7-6; CDR3 DNA: TGTGCCAGCAGCCCGCGTGACACCGGGGAGCTGTTTTTT; CDR3 protein: CASSPRDTGELFF
J gene: TRBJ1-1; D gene: .; clone size: many; V gene: TRBV5-1; CDR3 DNA: TGCGCCAGCAGCTTGGCCGTGGTGAACACTGAAGCTTTCTTT; CDR3 protein: CASSLAVVNTEAFF
J gene: TRBJ1-1; D gene: TRBD1; clone size: .; V gene: TRBV29-1; CDR3 DNA: TGCAGCGTGGGAATAAGCACAGGGGCTGAAGCTTTCTTT; CDR3 protein: CSVGISTGAEAFF
J gene: TRBJ1-1; D gene: TRBD1; clone size: .; V gene: TRBV28; CDR3 DNA: TGTGCCAGCAGTCCCGGGACAGTTGAAGCTTTCTTT; CDR3 protein: CASSPGTVEAFF
J gene: TRBJ1-1; D gene: .; clone size: .; V gene: TRBV7-9; CDR3 DNA: TGTGCCAGCAGCCCGGGACTCACGATAAAAGCTTTCTTT; CDR3 protein: CASSPGLTIKAFF